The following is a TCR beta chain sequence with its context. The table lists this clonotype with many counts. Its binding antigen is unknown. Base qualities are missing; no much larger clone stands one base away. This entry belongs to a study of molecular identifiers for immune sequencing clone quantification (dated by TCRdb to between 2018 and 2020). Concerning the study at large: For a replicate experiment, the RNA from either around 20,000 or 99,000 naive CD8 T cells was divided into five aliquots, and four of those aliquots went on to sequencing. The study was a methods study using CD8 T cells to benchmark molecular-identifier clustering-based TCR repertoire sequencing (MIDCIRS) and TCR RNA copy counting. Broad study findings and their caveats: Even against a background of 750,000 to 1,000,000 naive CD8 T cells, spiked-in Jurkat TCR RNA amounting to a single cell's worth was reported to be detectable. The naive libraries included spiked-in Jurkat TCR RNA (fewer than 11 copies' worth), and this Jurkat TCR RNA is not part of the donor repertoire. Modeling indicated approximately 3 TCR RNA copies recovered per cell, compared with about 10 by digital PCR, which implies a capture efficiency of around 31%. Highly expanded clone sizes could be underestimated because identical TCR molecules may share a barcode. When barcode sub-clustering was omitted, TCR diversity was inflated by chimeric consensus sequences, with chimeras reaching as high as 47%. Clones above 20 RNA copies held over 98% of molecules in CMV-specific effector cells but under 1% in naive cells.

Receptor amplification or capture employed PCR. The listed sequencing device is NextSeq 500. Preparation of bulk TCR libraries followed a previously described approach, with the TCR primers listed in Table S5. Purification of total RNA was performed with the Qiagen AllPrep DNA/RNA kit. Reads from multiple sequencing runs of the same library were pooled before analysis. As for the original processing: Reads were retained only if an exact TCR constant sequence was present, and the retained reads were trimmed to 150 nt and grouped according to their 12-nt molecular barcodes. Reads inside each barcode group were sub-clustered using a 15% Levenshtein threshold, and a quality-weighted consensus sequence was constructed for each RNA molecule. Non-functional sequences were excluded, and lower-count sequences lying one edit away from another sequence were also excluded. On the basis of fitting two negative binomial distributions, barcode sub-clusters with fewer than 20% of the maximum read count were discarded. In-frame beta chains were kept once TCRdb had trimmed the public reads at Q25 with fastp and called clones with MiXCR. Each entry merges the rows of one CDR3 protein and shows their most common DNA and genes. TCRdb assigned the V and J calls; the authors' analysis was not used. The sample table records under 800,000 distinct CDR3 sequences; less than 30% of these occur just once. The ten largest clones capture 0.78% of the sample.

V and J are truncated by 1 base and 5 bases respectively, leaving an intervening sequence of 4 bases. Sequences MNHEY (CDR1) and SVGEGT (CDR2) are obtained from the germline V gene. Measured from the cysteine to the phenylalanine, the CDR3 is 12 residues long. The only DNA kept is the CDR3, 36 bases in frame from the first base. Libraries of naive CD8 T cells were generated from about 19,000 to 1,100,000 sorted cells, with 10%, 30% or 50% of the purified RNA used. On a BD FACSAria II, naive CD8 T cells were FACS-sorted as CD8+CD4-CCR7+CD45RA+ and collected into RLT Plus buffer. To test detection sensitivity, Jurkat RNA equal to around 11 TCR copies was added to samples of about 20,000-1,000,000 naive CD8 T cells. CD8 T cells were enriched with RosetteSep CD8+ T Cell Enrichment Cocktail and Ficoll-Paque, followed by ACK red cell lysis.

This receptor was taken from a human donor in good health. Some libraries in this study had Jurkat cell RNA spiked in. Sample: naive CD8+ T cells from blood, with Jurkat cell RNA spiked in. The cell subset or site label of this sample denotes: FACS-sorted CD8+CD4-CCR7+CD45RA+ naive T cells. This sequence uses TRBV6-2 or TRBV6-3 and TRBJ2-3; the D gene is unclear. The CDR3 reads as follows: CASSYWRDTQYF. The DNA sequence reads TGTGCCAGCAGTTACTGGAGAGATACGCAGTATTTT.